These 17 T cell receptor beta chains were all obtained from the same sample, sequenced in a study of blood T cell repertoires in COVID-19. Profiling relied on immunoSEQ multiplex PCR, and the TCRdb table lists in-frame clones only, not all of them. The sample carries about 270,000 clones, around 82% recorded once. The sample comprised peripheral blood. Receptors originate from a woman aged 18 to 35 with acute or convalescent COVID-19.

The chain joins TRBV11-2 to TRBJ2-2, with 7 bases fitting TRBD1. The CDR3 is 16 amino acids. J lost 1 base, V lost 8 bases, and 10 bases had no gene match. Germline assignment: CDR1 SGHAT and CDR2 FQNNGV. Here the CDR3 DNA reads TGTGCCAGCGGCAAACTGGGACAGCAGAACACCGGGGAGCTGTTTTTT. Protein product: CASGKLGQQNTGELFF.

Only one count was recorded for this clone. The chain couples TRBV28 to TRBJ1-5; a weak D match, TRBD1 (5 bases). The CDR3 consists of 14 residues. Between the trimmed V and J ends, which lost 2 bases and 6 bases, there was a span of 11 bases. Germline values: CDR1 MDHEN, CDR2 SYDVKM. CDR3 coding DNA: TGTGCCAGCAGTTTACTGGCGGGGGTTCAGCCCCAGCATTTT. Translation: CASSLLAGVQPQHF.

The rearrangement joins TRBV27 to TRBJ2-1; D perhaps matches TRBD2 (5 bases). Trimming took off 6 bases at V and 1 base at J, with 19 bases between the two ends. The germline V gene has CDR1 MNHEY and CDR2 SMNVEV (reference sequence). CDR3 length: 17 residues. The DNA of the CDR3 is TGTGCCAGCAGCTGGGCACTCCCTAGCCCGTCCTACAATGAGCAGTTCTTC. Encoded protein: CASSWALPSPSYNEQFF.

The chain uses TRBV30 and TRBJ1-5, with unresolved D. The V and J ends lost 2 bases and 1 base respectively, with 3 bases between them. The CDR3 contains 12 residues. Germline V lookup: CDR1 GTSNPN, CDR2 SVGIG (reference sequence). The CDR3 is CAWSSSNQPQHF. The CDR3 bases are TGTGCCTGGAGTTCGAGCAATCAGCCCCAGCATTTT.

V gene TRBV9 combines with J gene TRBJ2-7, with 8 bases matching TRBD2. CDR3 length: 14 amino acids. The V and J ends lost 0 bases and 7 bases, in that order; junction bases with no gene match: 6. Germline assignment: CDR1 SGDLS and CDR2 YYNGEE. The CDR3 reads CASSVVLAAGEQYF. The CDR3, as DNA: TGTGCCAGCAGCGTAGTACTAGCGGCTGGTGAGCAGTACTTC.

This clone has only a few counts. This chain uses TRBV2 with TRBJ1-3, with 7 bases that match TRBD1. Losses at the gene ends were 4 bases for V and 4 bases for J; bases not matched to a gene: 7. Germline V lookup: CDR1 SNHLY, CDR2 FYNNEI. This CDR3 region has 15 residues. The CDR3 sequence is CASSATGFIGNTIYF. CDR3 in DNA: TGTGCCAGCAGTGCGACAGGGTTTATAGGAAACACCATATATTTT. Variable domain in full (rest from reference TRBV2 and TRBJ1-3): EPEVTQTPSHQVTQMGQEVILRCVPISNHLYFYWYRQILGQKVEFLVSFYNNEISEKSEIFDDQFSVERPDGSNFTLKIRSTKLEDSAMYFCASSATGFIGNTIYFGEGSWLTVV.

This chain connects TRBV10-3 to TRBJ1-1; a weak D match, TRBD1 (5 bases). In germline, CDR1 is ENHRY, CDR2 SYGVKD. The CDR3 sequence is 13 residues long. V was clipped by 11 bases and J by 1 base, with 14 bases between them. This CDR3 is CAVAGPQNTEAFF. CDR3 in DNA: TGTGCCGTAGCAGGGCCCCAGAACACTGAAGCTTTCTTT.

This rearrangement joins TRBV3-1 (or the pseudogene TRBV3-2) to TRBJ2-7, with D unclear. In germline, CDR1 is LGHDT, CDR2 YNNKEL (reference sequence). The V and J ends lost 1 base and 5 bases respectively, with 9 bases between them. The CDR3 sequence is 13 residues long. The CDR3 reads CASSQVVEDEQYF. Here the CDR3 DNA reads TGTGCCAGCAGCCAAGTGGTCGAGGACGAGCAGTACTTC.

The genes are TRBV30 and TRBJ1-6; D gene uncertain. This CDR3 region has 14 residues. V lost 2 bases and J lost 9, with 14 bases in between. Germline loops: CDR1 GTSNPN, CDR2 SVGIG (reference sequence). DNA of the CDR3: TGTGCCTGGAGTTCTAACGATGGAGGTTCACCCCTCCACTTT. Translating it yields CAWSSNDGGSPLHF.

The chain employs TRBV29-1 and TRBJ2-1; D not certain. The CDR3 sequence is 14 residues long. CDR1 is SQVTM and CDR2 is ANQGSEA in the germline V gene. The V end was cut by 4 bases, the J end by 6 bases, with 16 bases between. This CDR3 is CSVVFTPSSNEQFF. The DNA for the CDR3 is TGCAGCGTTGTCTTTACCCCTTCTAGCAATGAGCAGTTCTTC.

The J gene is TRBJ2-3, the V gene TRBV5-8; 11 bases agree with TRBD1. V was pared by 2 bases and J by 6 bases, with 5 bases of the junction left unmatched. The CDR3 runs to 15 residues. The germline V gene has CDR1 SGHTS and CDR2 YDEGEE. The CDR3 coding sequence is TGTGCCAGCAGCTTCTTTGGGACAGGGGGGGATACGCAGTATTTT. It is translated as CASSFFGTGGDTQYF.

The chain links TRBV7-6 to TRBJ2-1, with D possibly matching TRBD1 (6 bases). This CDR3 spans 15 amino acids. Germline V gives CDR1 SGHVS, CDR2 FNYEAQ. V was cut by 4 bases and J by 3 bases, with 13 bases left in between. Written as DNA, the CDR3 is TGTGCCAGCAGCTACCGGGACAAAGACTACAATGAGCAGTTCTTC. The encoded protein is CASSYRDKDYNEQFF.

The chain uses TRBV7-3 and TRBJ1-5; TRBD1 matches at 7 bases. Germline V gene data show CDR1 as SGHTA and CDR2 as FQGTGA. The CDR3 has 14 amino acids. Trimming at V came to 8 bases and at J to 6 bases, leaving 10 bases not matched to a gene. CDR3 DNA: TGTGCCAGCCGCCAGGGGGTGCTCGGTCAGCCCCAGCATTTT. Protein sequence: CASRQGVLGQPQHF.

The V and J genes are TRBV20-1 and TRBJ1-2; the match to TRBD1 covers 7 bases. V shed 6 bases, J shed 5 bases, and the junction held 3 bases outside the gene matches. The length of the CDR3 is 11 residues. Germline-derived CDR1 and CDR2 are DFQATT and SNEGSKA (reference sequence). CDR3 in amino acids: CSAGQRYGYTF. The CDR3 bases are TGCAGTGCGGGACAGAGATATGGCTACACCTTC.

For this clone: This same CDR3 is encoded by further DNA sequences in the sample. The chain uses TRBV6-5 and TRBJ1-1; 8 bases match TRBD1. The length of the CDR3 is 14 residues. V was pared by 4 bases and J by 4 bases, with 5 bases of the junction left unmatched. Germline assignment: CDR1 MNHEY and CDR2 SVGAGI. For the CDR3, the DNA is TGTGCCAGCAGTTGGACAGGGCAAGGCACTGAAGCTTTCTTT. This translates into CASSWTGQGTEAFF.

The chain uses TRBV6-5 and TRBJ1-5; the match to TRBD1 covers 10 bases. The CDR3 runs 15 residues. Germline CDR1 and CDR2: MNHEY and SVGAGI. The trim removed 5 bases at V and 1 base at J, leaving 2 bases unmatched. For the CDR3, the DNA is TGTGCCAGCAGTCCGGACAGGGGGAGCAATCAGCCCCAGCATTTT. This gives the protein CASSPDRGSNQPQHF.

The gene calls are TRBV13 and TRBJ1-2; possibly TRBD1 for D (5 bases). The V gene's germline CDR1 is PRHDT and CDR2 FYEKMQ (reference sequence). The CDR3 is 14 residues long. Trimming stripped 2 bases from V and 0 bases from J, with 7 bases between. Here the CDR3 reads CASSLSGPNYGYTF. CDR3 coding DNA: TGTGCCAGCAGCTTATCAGGGCCTAACTATGGCTACACCTTC.